This is a list of T cell receptor beta chains from one sample in a study of shared clonotypes between healthy human individuals. Some clones are missing from TCRdb's copy, which holds only in-frame ones; the method was immunoSEQ multiplex PCR. The data contain 1.5 million to 1.9 million clones, roughly 98% of them singletons. The specimen sequenced was naive CD4+ T cells sorted from blood. The receptor set was obtained from a man aged 25 to 40 in good health. Both conserved end residues are part of each CDR3. D genes are given only for firm matches. A clone size is listed for some rows: how often the clone was seen (once, few, many), or a class if it is expanded.

CATSRVGDRTNYGYTF,TGTGCCACCAGCAGAGTGGGGGACAGAACTAACTATGGCTACACCTTC,TRBJ1-2,TRBD1,.,TRBV15
CASSRRSTRRSYNEQFF,TGTGCCAGCAGCAGACGGAGCACTAGAAGAAGCTACAATGAGCAGTTCTTC,TRBJ2-1,.,.,TRBV7-2
CASSARAGVIDTQYF,TGCGCCAGCAGTGCTCGGGCAGGGGTCATAGATACGCAGTATTTT,TRBJ2-3,.,.,TRBV10-1
CATGLPRTTDTQYF,TGTGCCACCGGGCTCCCCCGGACCACAGATACGCAGTATTTT,TRBJ2-3,.,.,TRBV28
CASSIARGGGDTQYF,TGTGCCAGTAGTATAGCCCGTGGAGGGGGAGATACGCAGTATTTT,TRBJ2-3,.,.,TRBV19
CASSKGLEETQYF,TGTGCCAGCAGTAAAGGGTTAGAAGAGACCCAGTACTTC,TRBJ2-5,.,.,TRBV6-1
CASTPITGALNTEAFF,TGTGCCAGTACCCCTATCACAGGGGCCCTGAACACTGAAGCTTTCTTT,TRBJ1-1,TRBD1,.,TRBV19
CATSWGQGLETQYF,TGTGCCACCAGCTGGGGACAGGGATTAGAGACCCAGTACTTC,TRBJ2-5,TRBD1,.,TRBV15
CASSLGWGAGAAKNIQYF,TGCGCCAGCAGCTTGGGCTGGGGTGCGGGAGCAGCCAAAAACATTCAGTACTTC,TRBJ2-4,TRBD2,.,TRBV5-1
CASNRLGSRSYEQYF,TGTGCCAGCAACCGTCTGGGGAGTAGGTCCTACGAGCAGTACTTC,TRBJ2-7,.,.,TRBV6-6
CASSRIPGQVETQYF,TGCGCCAGCAGCCGAATACCGGGACAAGTAGAGACCCAGTACTTC,TRBJ2-5,.,.,TRBV5-1
CASSNAGTQPQHF,TGTGCCAGCAGCAATGCGGGTACCCAGCCCCAGCATTTT,TRBJ1-5,.,once,TRBV6-6
CASSRTLTRANYGYTF,TGTGCCAGCAGTCGTACATTGACCCGAGCTAACTATGGCTACACCTTC,TRBJ1-2,.,.,TRBV5-6
CASQQGPYGYTF,TGTGCCAGTCAACAGGGCCCGTATGGCTACACCTTC,TRBJ1-2,.,.,TRBV28
CASSLSLGNEQFF,TGTGCCAGCAGCTTAAGCCTCGGGAATGAGCAGTTCTTC,TRBJ2-1,.,.,TRBV11-2
CASSLTRAAGELFF,TGTGCCAGCAGTTTAACCCGAGCGGCCGGGGAGCTGTTTTTT,TRBJ2-2,.,.,TRBV7-8
CAPGGQYF,TGTGCCCCCGGAGGCCAGTACTTC,TRBJ2-5,.,.,TRBV27
CASSSGLPGDYGYTF,TGTGCCAGTAGCAGCGGGCTCCCGGGCGACTATGGCTACACCTTC,TRBJ1-2,.,.,TRBV19
CASSSNSGTHQETQYF,TGCGCCAGCAGCTCAAATTCGGGTACCCACCAAGAGACCCAGTACTTC,TRBJ2-5,.,.,TRBV5-1
CASSLGQGRPTTSEQYF,TGTGCCAGCAGTCTCGGACAGGGAAGGCCCACCACGTCCGAGCAGTACTTC,TRBJ2-7,TRBD1,once,TRBV28
CASSLQENQPQHF,TGTGCCAGCAGCTTACAGGAGAATCAGCCCCAGCATTTT,TRBJ1-5,.,.,TRBV7-8
CASSSSIEQPQHF,TGTGCCAGCAGCTCTAGTATAGAGCAGCCCCAGCATTTT,TRBJ1-5,.,once,TRBV7-2
CASSIDLGRGRGYTF,TGTGCCAGTAGTATAGATCTGGGGAGGGGACGTGGCTACACCTTC,TRBJ1-2,.,.,TRBV19
CASSLPWDSQETQYF,TGTGCCAGCAGCTTGCCGTGGGACAGCCAAGAGACCCAGTACTTC,TRBJ2-5,TRBD1,.,TRBV5-4
CASSRTRGTKDFF,TGTGCCAGCAGCCGCACCCGGGGGACTAAGGATTTCTTC,TRBJ2-1,TRBD2,.,TRBV7-9
CASSAQARELGANVLTF,TGTGCCAGCAGCGCCCAGGCGAGGGAACTTGGGGCCAACGTCCTGACTTTC,TRBJ2-6,.,.,TRBV9
CSFQAGGADTQYF,TGCAGCTTTCAAGCGGGAGGTGCAGATACGCAGTATTTT,TRBJ2-3,TRBD2,.,TRBV29-1
CASSRNYGGIYEQYF,TGTGCCAGCAGCCGAAACTACGGGGGTATCTACGAGCAGTACTTC,TRBJ2-7,.,once,TRBV7-2
CASSELSTSGSNEQFF,TGTGCCAGCAGTGAATTGTCGACTAGCGGGAGCAATGAGCAGTTCTTC,TRBJ2-1,TRBD2,.,TRBV25-1
CASSPIGGQGRTGELFF,TGTGCCAGCAGCCCGATAGGGGGACAGGGTAGAACCGGGGAGCTGTTTTTT,TRBJ2-2,TRBD1,.,TRBV7-3
CASSPSGAWNEQFF,TGTGCCAGCAGCCCTTCGGGAGCTTGGAATGAGCAGTTCTTC,TRBJ2-1,.,.,TRBV7-3
CASSVGTGGEKLFF,TGTGCCAGCAGCGTCGGGACAGGGGGTGAAAAACTGTTTTTT,TRBJ1-4,TRBD1,few,TRBV9
CSVDSYSTEQFF,TGCAGCGTTGACAGCTACAGCACTGAGCAGTTCTTC,TRBJ2-1,.,.,TRBV29-1
CASSLNRNNEQFF,TGTGCCAGCAGCCTTAACCGGAATAATGAGCAGTTCTTC,TRBJ2-1,.,.,TRBV7-8
CASSRAPGEGTEAFF,TGCGCCAGCAGCCGAGCCCCGGGGGAGGGGACTGAAGCTTTCTTT,TRBJ1-1,.,once,TRBV5-1